This T cell receptor (beta chain) comes out of a study of regulatory T cells in long-lasting Graves disease. Time point meaning: persistent/refractory GD, antithyroid drugs over 5 years with positive TRAb. TCR sequences were obtained from RNA taken from PBMCs. Relying on iRepertoire HTBI primers and Arm-PCR of CDR3 regions, the team built TCR beta libraries. Each CDR3 protein is one row after TCRdb ran MiXCR on the multiplex PCR reads. The data show some 280,000 distinct CDR3 sequences, around 20% seen once. Only a few counts were recorded for this clonotype. Germline CDR1 and CDR2: SGHAT and FQNNGV. V was cut by 3 bases and J by 0 bases, with 14 bases left in between. The CDR3 loop spans 17 amino acids.

Sequenced material: peripheral blood mononuclear cells (PBMCs), taken when the disease was refractory, from a patient treated with antithyroid drugs. This sequence was found in a female donor with Graves disease. This chain joins TRBV11-2 and TRBJ2-2; TRBD2 might be the D (6 bases). The chain's CDR3 is CASSFDQRVPNTGELFF. The CDR3 nucleotides are TGTGCCAGCAGCTTCGACCAGCGGGTACCGAACACCGGGGAGCTGTTTTTT.